These 15 T cell receptor beta chains originate from one sample sequenced in a study of blood T cell repertoires in COVID-19. Profiled with immunoSEQ multiplex PCR; TCRdb holds only in-frame clones, not every one. The data contain 95,000 to 150,000 clones, over 80% of them singletons. The sample consisted of peripheral blood. The source is a woman aged 70-85 years with acute or convalescent COVID-19.

This clone was seen only once. The genes are TRBV27 and TRBJ1-3; D call uncertain. Germline CDR1 reads MNHEY; CDR2 reads SMNVEV (reference sequence). This CDR3 has 14 residues. Trimming stripped 6 bases from V and 3 bases from J, with 12 bases between. The CDR3 protein is CASSSRGFGNTIYF. CDR3 nucleotides: TGTGCCAGCAGCTCCCGGGGTTTTGGAAACACCATATATTTT.

The CDR3 DNA follows: TGCGCCAGCCTTTATGGACAGCTGAACTATGGCTACACCTTC. This translates into CASLYGQLNYGYTF. The chain joins TRBV5-1 to TRBJ1-2, with a possible D match to TRBD1 (6 bases). Deletions cut 7 bases from V and 2 bases from J, with 15 bases between. The length of the CDR3 is 14 residues. Germline CDR1 is SGHRS and CDR2 is YFSETQ.

The chain joins TRBV11-3 to TRBJ2-1; 10 bases line up with TRBD2. V lost 4 bases to trimming and J lost 12 bases; unmatched junction nucleotides: 9. The CDR3 is 14 amino acids. The germline CDR1 and CDR2 sequences are SGHNT and YENEEA. The CDR3 is CASSSHPLAGVQFF. The DNA of the CDR3 is TGTGCCAGCAGCTCCCACCCTCTAGCGGGGGTGCAGTTCTTC. The whole variable domain, filled in from reference TRBV11-3 and TRBJ2-1, reads EAGVVQSPRYKIIEKKQPVAFWCNPISGHNTLYWYLQNLGQGPELLIRYENEEAVDDSQLPKDRFSAERLKGVDSTLKIQPAELGDSAVYLCASSSHPLAGVQFFGPGTRLTVL.

This sequence joins TRBV3-1 (or the pseudogene TRBV3-2) and TRBJ2-1; 10 bases agree with TRBD2. The CDR3 spans 16 residues. V shed 0 bases, J shed 8 bases, and the junction held 7 bases outside the gene matches. Germline V CDR1 and CDR2: LGHDT, YNNKEL (reference sequence). In nucleotides, the CDR3 is TGTGCCAGCAGCCAAGATATCAGCGGGGGGGCGGATGAGCAGTTCTTC. Translated, it gives CASSQDISGGADEQFF.

The chain recombines TRBV24-1 with TRBJ1-2; 8 bases agree with TRBD1. The CDR3 sequence is 15 residues long. In germline, CDR1 is KGHDR, CDR2 SFDVKD. Trimming removed 2 bases from V and 4 bases from J; junction bases left unmatched: 5. The CDR3 region is CATSDSGGSGYGYTF. CDR3 bases: TGTGCCACCAGTGATTCAGGGGGCTCGGGCTATGGCTACACCTTC.

V gene TRBV5-5 combines with J gene TRBJ2-1; tentatively, D is TRBD1 (5 bases). This CDR3 is 15 amino acids long. Trimming took 0 bases from V and 4 from J, leaving 11 bases between them. CDR1 and CDR2 from the germline V gene are SGHKS and YYEKEE (reference sequence). The CDR3 is CASSLGQGLYNEQFF. In DNA form, the CDR3 reads TGTGCCAGCAGCTTGGGGCAGGGTCTTTACAATGAGCAGTTCTTC.

This chain joins TRBV2 and TRBJ1-1; TRBD1 aligns across 9 bases. This CDR3 is built from 17 residues. V was pared by 7 bases and J by 0 bases, with 12 bases of the junction left unmatched. Per germline, CDR1 SNHLY and CDR2 FYNNEI. The CDR3: CASNYGTGISMNTEAFF. The CDR3, as DNA: TGTGCCAGCAACTACGGGACAGGGATAAGTATGAACACTGAAGCTTTCTTT.

The V and J genes are TRBV28 and TRBJ2-7; D may be TRBD2 (6 bases). The CDR3 sequence is 14 residues long. The germline V gene has CDR1 MDHEN and CDR2 SYDVKM. V lost 3 bases, J lost 2 bases, and 11 bases lay in between. In nucleotides, the CDR3 is TGTGCCAGCAGTTTTGGGGGGACGCCCTACGAGCAGTACTTC. This encodes CASSFGGTPYEQYF.

J is TRBJ1-1 and V is TRBV24-1; a possible D gene is TRBD1 (6 bases). Germline values: CDR1 KGHDR, CDR2 SFDVKD. The CDR3 spans 15 residues. The V end lost 0 bases, the J end lost 5 bases, and 12 bases lay between the germline ends. The CDR3, as DNA: TGTGCCACCAGTGATTTGGGCGGGGGCACAACTGAAGCTTTCTTT. Its protein product is CATSDLGGGTTEAFF.

The rearrangement links TRBV11-2 to TRBJ2-2, with D perhaps matching TRBD1 (5 bases). The germline V and J ends were trimmed by 4 bases and 0 bases, with 9 bases remaining between them. Germline assignment: CDR1 SGHAT and CDR2 FQNNGV. CDR3 length: 15 residues. CDR3 nucleotide sequence: TGTGCCAGCAGCTCCTCAGGGTCGAACACCGGGGAGCTGTTTTTT. It yields the protein CASSSSGSNTGELFF.

CDR3 sequence (DNA): TGTGCCAGCTCACGAGGGGGAGATGCCTCCGAGCAGTACTTC. The encoded protein is CASSRGGDASEQYF. This rearrangement joins TRBV18 to TRBJ2-7; D might be TRBD1 (6 bases). The CDR3 contains 14 residues. Germline values: CDR1 KGHSH, CDR2 LQKENI. Trimming shortened V by 4 bases and J by 6 bases, and 16 bases separated the two germline ends.

This clone has only one observation. The chain joins TRBV5-1 to TRBJ2-7; 12 nucleotides agree with TRBD1. The CDR3 extends over 14 amino acids. The germline V gene has CDR1 SGHRS and CDR2 YFSETQ. The J segment lost 4 bases and the V segment lost 3 bases, leaving 2 bases of the junction unmatched. CDR3: CASSSGQGAYEQYF. CDR3 bases: TGCGCCAGCAGCTCGGGACAGGGGGCTTACGAGCAGTACTTC.

This chain links TRBV5-1 with TRBJ1-1; weak D call: TRBD1 (6 bases). This CDR3 comprises 14 residues. Trimming shortened V by 4 bases and J by 1 base, and 11 bases separated the two germline ends. The germline V gene has CDR1 SGHRS and CDR2 YFSETQ. CDR3 nucleotide sequence: TGCGCCAGCAGCCGGGACACGCGGAACACTGAAGCTTTCTTT. Protein: CASSRDTRNTEAFF.

The chain links TRBV29-1 to TRBJ1-5, with D perhaps TRBD1 (6 bases). Per germline, CDR1 SQVTM and CDR2 ANQGSEA. V lost 6 bases to trimming and J lost 7 bases, with 19 bases between them. This CDR3 is 14 amino acids long. CDR3: CSVALGGAGQPQHF. The CDR3 DNA is TGCAGCGTAGCCCTCGGGGGGGCAGGGCAGCCCCAGCATTTT.

This clone was observed once. The V and J genes are TRBV27 and TRBJ1-5, with no clear D. Germline lookup yields CDR1 MNHEY and CDR2 SMNVEV (reference sequence). The CDR3 runs to 14 residues. V lost 3 bases to trimming and J lost 3 bases, with 9 bases between them. As DNA, the CDR3 is TGTGCCAGCAGTTTTCAGCGAAACAATCAGCCCCAGCATTTT. As protein: CASSFQRNNQPQHF.